A single sample gave rise to the 25 T cell receptor beta chains below, sequenced in a study of blood T cell repertoires in COVID-19. Assay used: immunoSEQ multiplex PCR; TCRdb lists only in-frame clones, some missing. The sample has approximately 100,000 clones, 90% to 95% seen once. The sequencing sample was made of peripheral blood. The receptors were gathered from a human donor in a cohort sampled during active COVID-19.

The V call is TRBV13, the J call TRBJ2-1; tentative D call: TRBD2 (5 bases). The ends were cut back, 5 bases at V and 6 bases at J, with 11 bases in the middle. There are 13 residues in the CDR3. Germline V CDR1 and CDR2: PRHDT, FYEKMQ (reference sequence). The CDR3 region is CASSPLTSNEQFF. CDR3 nucleotides: TGTGCCAGCAGCCCTCTAACTAGCAATGAGCAGTTCTTC.

The chain recombines TRBV15 with TRBJ2-1; the match to TRBD2 covers 8 bases. V trimming: 1 base; J trimming: 1 base; junction bases outside the gene matches: 3. CDR3 length: 16 residues. Germline V lookup: CDR1 LNHNV, CDR2 YYDKDF (reference sequence). The DNA of the CDR3 is TGTGCCACCAGCAGAGTTACGGGAGGGTCCTACAATGAGCAGTTCTTC. This gives the protein CATSRVTGGSYNEQFF.

This chain connects TRBV27 to TRBJ2-1, with D hard to call. The CDR3 consists of 11 residues. Trimming took off 5 bases at V and 4 bases at J, with 3 bases between the two ends. Germline V gene data show CDR1 as MNHEY and CDR2 as SMNVEV (reference sequence). The DNA of the CDR3 is TGTGCCAGCAGTACATACAATGAGCAGTTCTTC. This encodes CASSTYNEQFF.

This chain uses TRBV5-8 with TRBJ2-1; D is uncertain. Germline CDR1 and CDR2: SGHTS and YDEGEE. V was pared by 4 bases and J by 6 bases, with 5 bases between. The length of the CDR3 is 11 residues. The CDR3 region is CASSPSNEQFF. The CDR3 nucleotides are TGTGCCAGCAGCCCCTCCAATGAGCAGTTCTTC.

V is TRBV5-6 and J is TRBJ2-5, with 11 bases matching TRBD1. The junction had 4 bases not matched to a gene; V was cut back by 0 bases and J by 0 bases. In germline, CDR1 is SGHDT, CDR2 YYEEEE. The CDR3 totals 17 residues. CDR3 in DNA: TGTGCCAGCAGCTTGGATAGGACAGGGGGCTACCAAGAGACCCAGTACTTC. Amino acids: CASSLDRTGGYQETQYF.

V gene TRBV19 combines with J gene TRBJ1-2; 10 positions match TRBD1. CDR3 length: 15 residues. Germline-derived CDR1 and CDR2 are LNHDA and SQIVND (reference sequence). Trimming at V came to 5 bases and at J to 6 bases, leaving 9 bases not matched to a gene. CDR3 protein: CASSAHGTGDNGYTF. Here the CDR3 DNA reads TGTGCCAGTAGTGCCCACGGGACAGGGGATAATGGCTACACCTTC.

The CDR3 loop reads CASSITSGSYNEQYF. CDR3 in DNA: TGTGCCAGTAGTATAACCTCTGGTAGTTATAACGAGCAGTACTTC. This chain joins TRBV19 and TRBJ2-7; unclear D gene. The germline gives CDR1 LNHDA, CDR2 SQIVND (reference sequence). Trimming took off 2 bases at V and 5 bases at J, with 16 bases between the two ends. CDR3 size: 15 residues.

J is TRBJ2-1 and V is TRBV6-5; weak D call: TRBD2 (5 bases). Germline-derived CDR1 and CDR2 are MNHEY and SVGAGI. V shed 6 bases and J shed 4 bases, with 7 bases lying between them. This CDR3 region has 12 residues. The CDR3 spells CASSTRYNEQFF. The DNA of the CDR3 is TGTGCCAGCAGCACTAGGTACAATGAGCAGTTCTTC.

This rearrangement joins TRBV11-2 to TRBJ2-7; the D is unclear. Trimming took off 3 bases at V and 6 bases at J, with 9 bases between the two ends. The length of the CDR3 is 12 residues. The germline CDR1 and CDR2 sequences are SGHAT and FQNNGV. CDR3 sequence: CASSFLPSEQYF. The DNA of the CDR3 is TGTGCCAGCAGCTTCTTACCTAGCGAGCAGTACTTC.

The chain uses TRBV4-1 and TRBJ1-1, with D tentatively TRBD1 (6 bases). The CDR3 has 16 amino acids. Between the trimmed V and J ends, which lost 1 base and 3 bases, there was a span of 15 bases. Germline V CDR1 and CDR2: MGHRA, YSYEKL. The CDR3 protein is CASSQGGGLRDTEAFF. The CDR3, as DNA: TGCGCCAGCAGCCAAGGCGGGGGGCTAAGGGACACTGAAGCTTTCTTT.

The V gene is TRBV6-1, the J gene TRBJ1-5; 7 bases line up with TRBD1. The trim removed 2 bases at V and 2 bases at J, leaving 9 bases unmatched. The CDR3 runs 17 residues. Germline assignment: CDR1 MNHNS and CDR2 SASEGT. The CDR3 DNA is TGTGCCAGCAGTGAAACATATGACAGGGTGGGCAATCAGCCCCAGCATTTT. It encodes CASSETYDRVGNQPQHF.

The chain is built from TRBV27 and TRBJ1-6; a weak D match, TRBD1 (5 bases). Germline CDR1 reads MNHEY; CDR2 reads SMNVEV (reference sequence). The CDR3 has 13 amino acids. Trimming cost V 6 bases and J 9 bases, with 12 bases left between them. CDR3 sequence (DNA): TGTGCCAGCAGGGGGCAGGGTGCTTCACCCCTCCACTTT. Protein product: CASRGQGASPLHF.

The J gene is TRBJ1-1, the V gene TRBV19; 11 bases align to TRBD1. Germline trimming cut 6 bases from V and 1 base from J; bases unmatched to any gene: 4. The CDR3 runs to 15 residues. The germline V gene encodes CDR1 LNHDA and CDR2 SQIVND (reference sequence). For the CDR3, the DNA is TGTGCCAGTAGGGGGACAGGGGGTTGGAACACTGAAGCTTTCTTT. This gives the protein CASRGTGGWNTEAFF.

This chain links TRBV5-4 with TRBJ2-1; 9 bases are shared with TRBD2. In germline, CDR1 is SGHNT, CDR2 YYREEE (reference sequence). V lost 4 bases and J lost 4; bases outside the gene matches: 9. The CDR3 totals 16 residues. The CDR3 region has the DNA TGTGCCAGCAGCCGGGGGGGGCTAGCGGGGTACAATGAGCAGTTCTTC. It yields the protein CASSRGGLAGYNEQFF.

This chain joins TRBV29-1 and TRBJ1-6, with 9 bases that match TRBD1. This CDR3 has 14 amino acids. J was trimmed by 6 bases and V by 5 bases; bases with no gene match: 5. The germline V gene has CDR1 SQVTM and CDR2 ANQGSEA. The CDR3 sequence: CSVLGTGRNSPLHF. CDR3 nucleotide sequence: TGCAGCGTTCTAGGGACAGGGCGTAATTCACCCCTCCACTTT. The entire variable domain, with the rest obtained from reference TRBV29-1 and TRBJ1-6, is as follows: SAVISQKPSRDICQRGTSLTIQCQVDSQVTMMFWYRQQPGQSLTLIATANQGSEATYESGFVIDKFPISRPNLTFSTLTVSNMSPEDSSIYLCSVLGTGRNSPLHFGNGTRLTVT.

CDR3: CAWTTGPYNEQFF. CDR3 bases: TGTGCCTGGACGACAGGGCCATACAATGAGCAGTTCTTC. The chain has TRBV30 and TRBJ2-1; 7 nucleotides agree with TRBD1. V dropped 4 bases and J dropped 4; count of bases not matched to a gene: 4. Germline V gives CDR1 GTSNPN, CDR2 SVGIG (reference sequence). CDR3 length equals 13 residues.

The gene calls are TRBV10-3 and TRBJ1-1, with no clear D. The V and J ends lost 2 bases and 7 bases respectively, with 11 bases between them. Germline assignment: CDR1 ENHRY and CDR2 SYGVKD. This CDR3 spans 13 amino acids. The CDR3 DNA follows: TGTGCCATCAGTGAGGATCTGAGAGTTGAAGCTTTCTTT. Protein product: CAISEDLRVEAFF.

The rearrangement uses TRBV5-4 and TRBJ2-7, with 7 bases aligning to TRBD1. Looked up from germline, CDR1 is SGHNT and CDR2 is YYREEE (reference sequence). The CDR3 runs to 15 residues. Trimming at V came to 2 bases and at J to 2 bases, leaving 7 bases not matched to a gene. CDR3 DNA: TGTGCCAGCAGCTTAGCGACAGGGATCACCTACGAGCAGTACTTC. Amino acids: CASSLATGITYEQYF.

J is TRBJ2-3 and V is TRBV13, with 7 positions matching TRBD1. CDR3 size: 13 residues. V lost 4 bases, J lost 3 bases, and 1 base stayed unmatched. CDR1 and CDR2 from the germline V gene are PRHDT and FYEKMQ (reference sequence). The CDR3 here is CASSSTGTDTQYF. CDR3 DNA sequence: TGTGCCAGCAGCTCGACAGGGACAGATACGCAGTATTTT.

The J gene is TRBJ1-5, the V gene TRBV6-5, with a tentative D call TRBD1 (6 bases). The CDR3 totals 13 residues. The V gene's germline CDR1 is MNHEY and CDR2 SVGAGI. Trimming pared 5 bases from V and 5 bases from J, leaving 10 bases between. As DNA, the CDR3 is TGTGCCAGCAGTCTAACAGGGTATCAGCCCCAGCATTTT. Translation: CASSLTGYQPQHF.

V gene TRBV7-2 combines with J gene TRBJ1-4; D might be TRBD1 (5 bases). The CDR3 spans 14 residues. The germline V and J ends were trimmed by 3 bases and 8 bases, with 13 bases remaining between them. Looked up from germline, CDR1 is SGHTA and CDR2 is FQGNSA. The CDR3 protein is CASSFRGGEEKLFF. CDR3 nucleotide sequence: TGTGCCAGCAGCTTCCGGGGAGGGGAGGAAAAACTGTTTTTT.

The rearrangement joins TRBV30 to TRBJ2-7; maybe TRBD1 (6 bases). V was cut by 2 bases and J by 3 bases, with 17 bases left in between. The germline gives CDR1 GTSNPN, CDR2 SVGIG (reference sequence). The CDR3 covers 15 residues. This CDR3 reads CAWSRGGPLGYEQYF. The DNA of the CDR3 is TGTGCCTGGAGTCGAGGGGGACCTCTTGGCTACGAGCAGTACTTC.

The DNA for the CDR3 is TGTGCCAGCAGTTCGAGCGGGAGGCTGTACAATGAGCAGTTCTTC. It codes for CASSSSGRLYNEQFF. This chain joins TRBV7-2 and TRBJ2-1; 9 bases map to TRBD2. J gave up 4 bases and V 6 bases, and 7 bases lay outside the gene matches. The CDR3 is 15 amino acids. Germline values: CDR1 SGHTA, CDR2 FQGNSA.

The gene calls are TRBV30 and TRBJ2-7, with TRBD2 matching over 7 bases. Trimming cost V 4 bases and J 1 base; bases outside gene matches: 10. The CDR3 consists of 15 residues. Germline V gene lookup returns CDR1 GTSNPN and CDR2 SVGIG (reference sequence). Here the CDR3 reads CAWNPSSGLSYEQYF. The CDR3 DNA reads TGTGCCTGGAACCCTTCTAGCGGACTGTCCTACGAGCAGTACTTC.

The CDR3: CASSPIGHLNTEAFF. The CDR3 bases are TGCGCCAGCAGCCCGATCGGACACCTGAACACTGAAGCTTTCTTT. V usage is TRBV5-1 and J usage is TRBJ1-1; D might be TRBD1 (5 bases). CDR1 is SGHRS and CDR2 is YFSETQ in the germline V gene. This CDR3 is 15 amino acids long. V was trimmed by 4 bases and J by 0 bases, leaving 13 bases between them.